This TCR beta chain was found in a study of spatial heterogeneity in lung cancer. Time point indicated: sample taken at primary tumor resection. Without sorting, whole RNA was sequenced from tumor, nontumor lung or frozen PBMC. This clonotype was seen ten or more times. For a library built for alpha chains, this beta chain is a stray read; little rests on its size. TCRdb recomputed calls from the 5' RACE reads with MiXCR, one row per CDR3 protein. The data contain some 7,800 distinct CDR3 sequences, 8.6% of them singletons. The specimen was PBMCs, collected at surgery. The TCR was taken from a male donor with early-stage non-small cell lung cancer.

CDR3 DNA sequence: TGTGCCAGCAGTTTATCCCGACTCGCAGATACGCAGTATTTT. Translated, it gives CASSLSRLADTQYF. The rearrangement links TRBV27 to TRBJ2-3; no firm D call. Germline-derived CDR1 and CDR2 are MNHEY and SMNVEV (reference sequence). Between the trimmed V and J ends, which lost 0 bases and 4 bases, there was a span of 8 bases. The CDR3 length is 14 residues.